The source of this T cell receptor (beta chain) is a study of identifying expanded T cells in peripheral blood. This CDR3 spans 12 amino acids. V lost 6 bases and J lost 8, with 11 bases in between. Germline V gene sequence: CDR1 LNHDA, CDR2 SQIVND (reference sequence). No infections or other immune events were documented during collection. Profiling relied on immunoSEQ multiplex PCR, and the TCRdb table lists in-frame clones only, not all of them. The repertoire holds more than 95,000 clones, with around four fifths as singletons. Sequencing input: blood. This TCR was recovered from a person aged 18-69 years in good health. The chain joins TRBV19 to TRBJ2-1; D is ambiguous. Written as DNA, the CDR3 is TGTGCCAGTAGATTGGATGGAGATGAGCAGTTCTTC. Protein product: CASRLDGDEQFF.